Each of the 8 T cell receptor beta chains below was sequenced from the same sample in a study of shared clonotypes between healthy human individuals. TCRdb's table, derived via immunoSEQ multiplex PCR, lists solely in-frame clones and lacks some. The sample lists about 590,000 clones, over 95% seen once, with less than 0.13% in the top ten. CD45RO-negative CD8 cells positively selected for CCR7 made up the naive population, which excluded terminally differentiated effector memory CD45RA+ cells. Sequencing was performed on naive CD8+ T cells sorted from blood. The receptors here all came from a woman aged 25 to 39 in good health.

The rearrangement uses TRBV19 and TRBJ2-1, with 9 bases matching TRBD1. The CDR3 runs 15 residues. Germline assignment: CDR1 LNHDA and CDR2 SQIVND (reference sequence). With V trimmed by 7 bases and J by 9 bases, 13 bases remained unmatched. CDR3 loop: CASNTRDRDGAEQFF. CDR3 sequence (DNA): TGTGCCAGTAACACCCGGGACAGGGACGGGGCTGAGCAGTTCTTC.

CDR3 DNA sequence: TGTGCCAGCAGTACTGACAGGGAGTCTATGAACACTGAAGCTTTCTTT. It yields the protein CASSTDRESMNTEAFF. The V and J genes are TRBV28 and TRBJ1-1, with 7 bases matching TRBD1. The CDR3 consists of 16 residues. Germline loops: CDR1 MDHEN, CDR2 SYDVKM. The V and J ends lost 5 bases and 0 bases, in that order; junction bases with no gene match: 9.

The chain has TRBV13 and TRBJ2-3; D is possibly TRBD1 or TRBD2 (6 bases each). V lost 8 bases to trimming and J lost 3 bases, with 21 bases between them. The CDR3 has 16 residues. Germline CDR1 reads PRHDT; CDR2 reads FYEKMQ (reference sequence). CDR3 bases: TGTGCCAGCCGCTCCGGTGGGGGGCTGTGGACAGATACGCAGTATTTT. It codes for CASRSGGGLWTDTQYF.

This clone was counted once. The chain uses TRBV18 and TRBJ2-5; 9 nucleotides line up with TRBD1. Trimming took 6 bases from V and 2 from J; bases not matched to a gene: 10. The germline V gene encodes CDR1 KGHSH and CDR2 LQKENI. This CDR3 has 16 amino acids. CDR3 sequence: CASSPWDREIQETQYF. The CDR3 nucleotides are TGTGCCAGCTCCCCCTGGGACAGGGAAATTCAAGAGACCCAGTACTTC.

The CDR3 nucleotides read TGTGCCAGCAGTGATAGTAGGGACAGCCCGAAGGATAATGAAAAACTGTTTTTT. Amino acids: CASSDSRDSPKDNEKLFF. This sequence joins TRBV2 and TRBJ1-4; 7 bases agree with TRBD1. V trimming: 3 bases; J trimming: 4 bases; junction bases outside the gene matches: 14. The length of the CDR3 is 18 residues. The germline CDR1 and CDR2 sequences are SNHLY and FYNNEI.

The V gene is TRBV4-1, the J gene TRBJ1-2; tentatively, D is TRBD1 (6 bases). CDR1 is MGHRA and CDR2 is YSYEKL in the germline V gene. Deletions cut 0 bases from V and 4 bases from J, with 12 bases between. The CDR3 totals 15 residues. The CDR3 sequence: CASSQDRQDLYGYTF. The CDR3, as DNA: TGCGCCAGCAGCCAAGATCGACAGGATCTCTATGGCTACACCTTC.

V and J are TRBV2 and TRBJ2-1; no clear D gene. Trimming pared 7 bases from V and 5 bases from J, leaving 12 bases between. The CDR3 consists of 13 residues. Germline CDR1 reads SNHLY; CDR2 reads FYNNEI. The CDR3 nucleotides read TGTGCCAGCATCGGACGATTTGACAATGAGCAGTTCTTC. Its translation: CASIGRFDNEQFF. Full variable domain (outside the CDR3, taken from reference TRBV2 and TRBJ2-1): EPEVTQTPSHQVTQMGQEVILRCVPISNHLYFYWYRQILGQKVEFLVSFYNNEISEKSEIFDDQFSVERPDGSNFTLKIRSTKLEDSAMYFCASIGRFDNEQFFGPGTRLTVL.

In the case of this clone: The sample has other DNA sequences that encode this CDR3 too. The chain employs TRBV7-2 and TRBJ2-2, with TRBD2 as a possible D gene (6 bases). The germline CDR1 and CDR2 sequences are SGHTA and FQGNSA. This CDR3 has 16 residues. Trimming took 6 bases from V and 6 from J, leaving 20 bases between them. The DNA for the CDR3 is TGTGCCAGCAGTATTAGCGGCCCTGGGGCCTCCGGGGAGCTGTTTTTT. This codes for CASSISGPGASGELFF.